Reported below is one T cell receptor (beta chain). The antigen is unknown. The sample originates from a study of blood T cells in healthy people across ages. The study, taken as a whole, reports: PBMCs went unsorted, and a conclusive naive versus antigen-experienced comparison was therefore prevented.

No fewer than 7 million PBMCs went into each sample. PCR was performed a second time for about 6 to 12 cycles using a sample-barcoded 5' primer and a J-beta primer mix. At least 2.5 million CDR3-containing paired-end reads were obtained per sample. TCRdb re-analysed the 5' RACE reads in MiXCR, keeping a single row per CDR3 protein. Of about 720,000 distinct CDR3 sequences in the sample, over 20% were seen once. The germline gives CDR1 MNHEY, CDR2 SMNVEV (reference sequence). CDR3 length: 14 residues. Trimming took off 5 bases at V and 0 bases at J, with 11 bases between the two ends. J is TRBJ2-7 and V is TRBV27; no reliable D call. The source of this sequence is a man between 65 and 79 years old in good health. Sequencing was carried out using blood. In nucleotides, the CDR3 is TGTGCCAGCAGTCGACGTTCGAGCTCCTACGAGCAGTACTTC. The encoded protein is CASSRRSSSYEQYF.